This T cell receptor (beta chain) was observed in a study of shared clonotypes between healthy human individuals. Study at large: Three plates were used per donor for CD4 naive, three for CD4 memory, two for CD8 naive and one for CD8 memory.

TCRdb's copy holds only in-frame clones and misses some; the assay was immunoSEQ multiplex PCR. Among roughly 2.5 million clones listed, roughly 92% were seen once. To note about this clone: The antigen remains unidentified.

Findings of the study overall: Sequencing depth was expected to affect clonotype sharing among donors.

Germline V gives CDR1 SGHAT, CDR2 FQNNGV. The V end lost 5 bases, the J end lost 7 bases, and 11 bases lay between the germline ends. This CDR3 comprises 13 residues. The donors were all Caucasian adults (living in Nashville, Tennessee). Specimen: naive CD4+ T cells sorted from blood. Subset meaning: CD45RA+ positively selected. This TCR was recovered from a young man in good health. The rearrangement uses TRBV11-2 and TRBJ2-2, with no clear D. The CDR3 bases are TGTGCCAGCAGCCCCACACCAGGCGGGGAGCTGTTTTTT. Amino acids: CASSPTPGGELFF. The full variable domain, in which reference TRBV11-2 and TRBJ2-2 provide the parts outside the CDR3, is EAGVAQSPRYKIIEKRQSVAFWCNPISGHATLYWYQQILGQGPKLLIQFQNNGVVDDSQLPKDRFSAERLKGVDSTLKIQPAKLEDSAVYLCASSPTPGGELFFGEGSRLTVL.